This T cell receptor (beta chain) comes out of a study of blood T cell repertoires in COVID-19. On the study more broadly: Sites in the United States, Italy and Spain provided acute and convalescent COVID-19 samples. In each case, the material was cDNA or gDNA derived from T cells, B-cell-depleted T cells, or PBMCs.

Per germline, CDR1 KGHSH and CDR2 LQKENI. CDR3 length: 16 amino acids. V lost 2 bases, J lost 0 bases, and 3 bases stayed unmatched. The authors' processing: Amplification with reference gene primers provided the estimates of nucleated cell counts. Using immunoSEQ multiplex PCR, the repertoire was profiled, and TCRdb retains in-frame clones only, with some absent. V and J calls plus clone size are reproduced from that table; the DNA served to infer D and trimming. The sample records about 64,000 clones, 75% to 85% being singletons. The receptor was isolated from a woman aged 55-69 years with acute or convalescent COVID-19. The chain carries TRBV18 and TRBJ1-3, with 8 bases fitting TRBD1. Sequences were obtained from peripheral blood. This CDR3 reads CASSPETGVSGNTIYF. The CDR3 DNA reads as TGTGCCAGCTCACCAGAGACAGGGGTCTCTGGAAACACCATATATTTT.